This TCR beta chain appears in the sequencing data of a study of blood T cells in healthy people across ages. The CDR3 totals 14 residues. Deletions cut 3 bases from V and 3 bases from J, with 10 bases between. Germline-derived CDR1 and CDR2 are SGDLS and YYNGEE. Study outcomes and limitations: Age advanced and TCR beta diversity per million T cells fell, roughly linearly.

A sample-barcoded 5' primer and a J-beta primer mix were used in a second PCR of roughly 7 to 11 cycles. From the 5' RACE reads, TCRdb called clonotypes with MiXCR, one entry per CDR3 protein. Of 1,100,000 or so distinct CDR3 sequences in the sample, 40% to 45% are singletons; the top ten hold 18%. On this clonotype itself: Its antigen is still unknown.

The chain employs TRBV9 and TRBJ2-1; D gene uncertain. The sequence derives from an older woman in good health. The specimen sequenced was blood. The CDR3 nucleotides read TGTGCCAGCAGCGCCATGGGCCTCTACAATGAGCAGTTCTTC. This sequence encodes CASSAMGLYNEQFF.